Each of the 8 T cell receptor beta chains below was sequenced from the same sample in a study of blood T cell repertoires in COVID-19. Produced via immunoSEQ multiplex PCR; TCRdb's table is partial and in-frame only. Found here are about 200,000 clones, roughly 87% of them singletons; the top ten hold around 2.1%. The sample comprised PBMCs or T cells enriched from blood (not recorded which). These receptors were collected from a woman between 25 and 40 years old who had recovered from COVID-19.

V is TRBV5-1 and J is TRBJ2-7; tentative D call: TRBD1 (5 bases). Trimming pared 3 bases from V and 1 base from J, leaving 8 bases between. Looked up from germline, CDR1 is SGHRS and CDR2 is YFSETQ. The CDR3 totals 13 residues. The CDR3 DNA sequence: TGCGCCAGCAGCTCAGGGCCTTCCTACGAGCAGTACTTC. This sequence encodes CASSSGPSYEQYF.

V is TRBV11-3 and J is TRBJ2-1; the D is unclear. The germline V and J ends were trimmed by 3 bases and 0 bases, with 3 bases remaining between them. Germline loops: CDR1 SGHNT, CDR2 YENEEA. CDR3 length: 13 amino acids. In DNA, the CDR3 is TGTGCCAGCAGCTTGGCCTCCTACAATGAGCAGTTCTTC. This codes for CASSLASYNEQFF.

J is TRBJ2-7 and V is TRBV5-1, with 8 bases identical to TRBD1. Germline assignment: CDR1 SGHRS and CDR2 YFSETQ. With 0 bases clipped from V and 6 bases from J, the junction kept 8 bases outside the gene matches. The CDR3 spans 15 residues. The CDR3: CASSLVVTGDSEQYF. CDR3 in DNA: TGCGCCAGCAGCTTGGTGGTGACAGGGGACAGCGAGCAGTACTTC.

This clone was seen once. The gene calls are TRBV28 and TRBJ1-3; a weak D match, TRBD1 (6 bases). Looked up from germline, CDR1 is MDHEN and CDR2 is SYDVKM. V gave up 2 bases and J gave up 2 bases, with 7 bases separating them. There are 14 residues in the CDR3. This CDR3 reads CASSLKGAGNTIYF. Here the CDR3 DNA reads TGTGCCAGCAGTTTAAAGGGGGCTGGAAACACCATATATTTT.

This clone was seen a single time. This chain links TRBV7-2 with TRBJ1-5; D is perhaps TRBD1 (5 bases). The length of the CDR3 is 15 residues. Germline CDR1 SGHTA, CDR2 FQGNSA. V shed 1 base and J shed 6 bases, with 13 bases lying between them. CDR3 sequence: CASSLGQGRFQPQHF. CDR3 in DNA: TGTGCCAGCAGCTTAGGGCAGGGCAGGTTTCAGCCCCAGCATTTT.

V and J are TRBV27 and TRBJ1-1, with D perhaps TRBD1 (5 bases). Germline V CDR1 and CDR2: MNHEY, SMNVEV (reference sequence). Trimming cost V 0 bases and J 1 base, with 9 bases left between them. This CDR3 is 15 amino acids long. This CDR3 is CASSLSSRANTEAFF. The CDR3 DNA is TGTGCCAGCAGTTTATCATCCAGGGCGAACACTGAAGCTTTCTTT.

In this sample, this clone turned up once. This CDR3 is CASSSKTGGTGELFF. The CDR3 region has the DNA TGTGCCAGCAGTTCCAAAACAGGGGGAACCGGGGAGCTGTTTTTT. This chain uses TRBV7-9 with TRBJ2-2; 8 positions match TRBD1. Germline trimming cut 6 bases from V and 5 bases from J; bases unmatched to any gene: 8. Germline-derived CDR1 and CDR2 are SEHNR and FQNEAQ (reference sequence). CDR3 size: 15 residues. Drawing the rest from reference TRBV7-9 and TRBJ2-2, the complete variable domain is DTGVSQNPRHKITKRGQNVTFRCDPISEHNRLYWYRQTLGQGPEFLTYFQNEAQLEKSRLLSDRFSAERPKGSFSTLEIQRTEQGDSAMYLCASSSKTGGTGELFFGEGSRLTVL.

V usage is TRBV15 and J usage is TRBJ2-2; D is ambiguous. This CDR3 comprises 16 residues. Trimming took 3 bases from V and 2 from J, leaving 13 bases between them. The V gene's germline CDR1 is LNHNV and CDR2 YYDKDF (reference sequence). CDR3 loop: CATSRAIGANTGELFF. In DNA form, the CDR3 reads TGTGCCACCAGCAGGGCCATAGGAGCTAACACCGGGGAGCTGTTTTTT.